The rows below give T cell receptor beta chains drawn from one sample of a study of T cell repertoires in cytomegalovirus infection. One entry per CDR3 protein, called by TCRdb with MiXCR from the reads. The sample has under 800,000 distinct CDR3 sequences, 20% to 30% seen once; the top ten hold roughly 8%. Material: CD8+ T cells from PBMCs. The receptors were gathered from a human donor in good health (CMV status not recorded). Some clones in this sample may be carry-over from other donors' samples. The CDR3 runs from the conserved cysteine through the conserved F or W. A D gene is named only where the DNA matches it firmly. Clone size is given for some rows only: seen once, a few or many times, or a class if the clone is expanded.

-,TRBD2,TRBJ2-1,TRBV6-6,TGTGCCAGCAGCATTAGAGGACTAGCGGGATTCAATGAGCAGTTCTTC,CASSIRGLAGFNEQFF
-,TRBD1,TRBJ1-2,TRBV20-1,TGCAGTGCTAGAACCGGGACAGATCAATATGGCTACACCTTC,CSARTGTDQYGYTF
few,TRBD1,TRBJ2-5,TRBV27,TGTGCCAGCAGCCCCGGGACAGGGGAGCACGAGACCCAGTACTTC,CASSPGTGEHETQYF
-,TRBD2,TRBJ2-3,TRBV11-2,TGTGCCAGCAGCTTAGAGGGTAGCGGGCAAGATACGCAGTATTTT,CASSLEGSGQDTQYF
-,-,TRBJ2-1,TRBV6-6,TGTGCCAGCAGTTACTCCGAAAGCTTCGTGGATCATGAGCAGTTCTTC,CASSYSESFVDHEQFF
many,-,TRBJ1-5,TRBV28,TGTGCCAGCTACGAAACACCGAGCAATCAGCCCCAGCATTTT,CASYETPSNQPQHF
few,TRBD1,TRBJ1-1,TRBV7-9,TGTGCCAGCAGCGCCAATTTACAGGGGGATAGAGCTGAAGCTTTCTTT,CASSANLQGDRAEAFF
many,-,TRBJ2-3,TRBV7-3,TGTGCCAGCAGCTTACTCTCTGTCACAGATACGCAGTATTTT,CASSLLSVTDTQYF
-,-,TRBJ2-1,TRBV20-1,TGCAGTGCTAGAGGGATCAATCCGGGATACAATGAGCAGTTCTTC,CSARGINPGYNEQFF
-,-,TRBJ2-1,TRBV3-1,TGTGCCAGCAGCCAGGACAGCAACAATGAGCAGTTCTTC,CASSQDSNNEQFF
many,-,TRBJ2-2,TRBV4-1,TGCGCCAGCAGCCATGTCCCCACAGCTAACACCGGGGAGCTGTTTTTT,CASSHVPTANTGELFF
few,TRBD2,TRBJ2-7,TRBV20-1,TGCAGTGCTACCAATCCGGGACTAGCGGGGGGGATGTACGAGCAGTACTTC,CSATNPGLAGGMYEQYF
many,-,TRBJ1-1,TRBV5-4,TGTGCCAGCAGCTTTGAATATGGGCCCCGTCGGGACGCTTTCTTT,CASSFEYGPRRDAFF
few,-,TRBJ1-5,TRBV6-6,TGTGCCAGCAGTTACTGGTTTGGGGATAGCAATCAGCCCCAGCATTTT,CASSYWFGDSNQPQHF
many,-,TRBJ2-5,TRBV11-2,TGTGCCAGCAGCTTAATTCGGGTCCGGGAGACCCAGTACTTC,CASSLIRVRETQYF
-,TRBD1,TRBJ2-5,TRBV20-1,TGCAGTGCTCTGAGGGACAGGGACGGCCAAGAGACCCAGTACTTC,CSALRDRDGQETQYF
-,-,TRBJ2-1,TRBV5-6,TGTGCCAGCAGCCACCTCCTCAGCGAACCCTACAATGAGCAGTTCTTC,CASSHLLSEPYNEQFF
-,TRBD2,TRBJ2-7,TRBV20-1,TGCAGTGCTCTCGGGGGGAGGTCCTACGAGCAGTACTTC,CSALGGRSYEQYF
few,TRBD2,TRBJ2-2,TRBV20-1,TGCAGTGCGCTAGCGGGGGGGAACACCGGGGAGCTGTTTTTT,CSALAGGNTGELFF
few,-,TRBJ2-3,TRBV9,TGTGCCAGCAGCCCAGTCCGGGGGGCTAAAGATACGCAGTATTTT,CASSPVRGAKDTQYF
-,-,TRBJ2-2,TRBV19,TGTGCCAGTAGTATTCGCAGGGCGACCGGGGAGCTGTTTTTT,CASSIRRATGELFF
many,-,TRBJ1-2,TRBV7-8,TGTGCCAGCAGCTTAGCGCTTCGGGGGGCCAAGAGCTATGGCTACACCTTC,CASSLALRGAKSYGYTF
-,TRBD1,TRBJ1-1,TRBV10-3,TGTGCCATCAGGACAGGGGGCACTGAAGCTTTCTTT,CAIRTGGTEAFF
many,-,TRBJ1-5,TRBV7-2,TGTGCCAGCAGCTTAAGCCGGTATAGCAATCAGCCCCAGCATTTT,CASSLSRYSNQPQHF
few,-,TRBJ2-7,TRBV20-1,TGCAGTGCTAGAGATATGGGGGGCTACGAGCAGTACTTC,CSARDMGGYEQYF
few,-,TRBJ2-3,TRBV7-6,TGTGCCACCGGCGGGATAGACGGCACAGATACGCAGTATTTT,CATGGIDGTDTQYF
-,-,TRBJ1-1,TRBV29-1,TGCAGCGTTGAAGACGGTGATTTCGCTGAAGCTTTCTTT,CSVEDGDFAEAFF
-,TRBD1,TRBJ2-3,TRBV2,TGTGCCAGCAGTGAAGGGAGGACAGGGATTTCAGATACGCAGTATTTT,CASSEGRTGISDTQYF
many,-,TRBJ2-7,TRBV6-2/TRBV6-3,TGTGCCAGCAGTTACGCGGACGAGCAGTACTTC,CASSYADEQYF
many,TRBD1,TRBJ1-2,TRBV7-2,TGTGCCAGCAGCTTATTTCGGACAGGGAGGGACTATGGCTACACCTTC,CASSLFRTGRDYGYTF
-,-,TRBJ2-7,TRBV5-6,TGTGCCAGCAGCTTGGCCCTGGTAGCAGCCTACGAGCAGTACTTC,CASSLALVAAYEQYF
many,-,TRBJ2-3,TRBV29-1,TGCAGCGTTGCGCGGGATCAAAGCACAGATACGCAGTATTTT,CSVARDQSTDTQYF
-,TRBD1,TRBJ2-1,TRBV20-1,TGCAGTGCTAGGTTCGACAGGGGAAAGAAGTTCTTC,CSARFDRGKKFF
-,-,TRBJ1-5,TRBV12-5,TGTGCTAGTGGTTTGGTACCCTTGACTTCAGGGAAAAGGGATCAGCCCCAGCATTTT,CASGLVPLTSGKRDQPQHF
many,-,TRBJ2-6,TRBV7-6,TGTGCCAGCAGCTTAGAAGTACAGTCTGGGGCCAACGTCCTGACTTTC,CASSLEVQSGANVLTF
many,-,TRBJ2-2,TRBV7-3,TGTGCCAGCAGCTTAGGGCCGTATGGGGACACCGGGGAGCTGTTTTTT,CASSLGPYGDTGELFF
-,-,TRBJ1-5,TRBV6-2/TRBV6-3,TGTGCCAGCAGTCACCCTGAGGTCAGGAATCAGCCCCAGCATTTT,CASSHPEVRNQPQHF
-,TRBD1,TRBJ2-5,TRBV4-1,TGCGCCAGCAGCCAAGATCCCGGACAGGAACAAGAGACCCAGTACTTC,CASSQDPGQEQETQYF
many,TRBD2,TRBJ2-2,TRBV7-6,TGTGCCAGCAGCTTAAGTGCGGGGGAGTACACCGGGGAGCTGTTTTTT,CASSLSAGEYTGELFF
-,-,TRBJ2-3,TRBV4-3,TGCGCCAGCAGCCAGGTCCTTTGGACAGATACGCAGTATTTT,CASSQVLWTDTQYF
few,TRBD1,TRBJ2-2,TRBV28,TGTGCCAGCAGTTTATGGACAGGGGGCACCGGGGAGCTGTTTTTT,CASSLWTGGTGELFF
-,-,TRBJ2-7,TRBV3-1,TGTGCCAGCAGCCAAGAGGTGCGCGGGGACTCCTACGAGCAGTACTTC,CASSQEVRGDSYEQYF
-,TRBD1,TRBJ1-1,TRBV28,TGTGCCAGCACTGACAGGGGGACTGTAGCTTTCTTT,CASTDRGTVAFF
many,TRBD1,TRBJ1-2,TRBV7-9,TGTGCCAGCAGCTTAGCAGGGACAGGGGAGATTGGCTACACCTTC,CASSLAGTGEIGYTF
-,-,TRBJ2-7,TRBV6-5,TGTGCCAGCAGTTATAAGGGAAGCTACGAGCAGTACTTC,CASSYKGSYEQYF
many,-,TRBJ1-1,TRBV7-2,TGTGCCAGCAGCTTAGGGGGGGGGGATATTGAAGCTTTCTTT,CASSLGGGDIEAFF
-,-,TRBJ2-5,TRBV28,TGTGCCAGCAGTTTATGGGCAGGAGGAGGCCAAGAGACCCAGTACTTC,CASSLWAGGGQETQYF
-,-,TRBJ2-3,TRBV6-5,TGTGCCAGCAGTTACTTAGCAGGGGGCACAGATACGCAGTATTTT,CASSYLAGGTDTQYF
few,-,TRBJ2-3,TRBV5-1,TGCGCCAGCAGCCACCCAAGGGATACGCAGTATTTT,CASSHPRDTQYF
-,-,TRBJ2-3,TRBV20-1,TGCAGTGCTAGAGCAGGGGCTTGGGGCACAGATACGCAGTATTTT,CSARAGAWGTDTQYF